The 11 T cell receptor beta chains below were found in one sample sequenced in a study of T cells in localized non-small cell lung cancer. Here immunoSEQ multiplex PCR was the method, and the copy in TCRdb shows in-frame clones only, minus some. The data show 20,000 to 30,000 clones, roughly 80% seen once. The material was peripheral blood, obtained before any cancer treatment. The receptors derive from a man aged 40 to 70 with stage III squamous cell lung carcinoma.

V gene TRBV6-1 combines with J gene TRBJ1-5; no clear D. Trimming stripped 7 bases from V and 8 bases from J, with 9 bases between. The CDR3 sequence is 11 residues long. The germline V gene has CDR1 MNHNS and CDR2 SASEGT. The CDR3 loop reads CASKAMEPQHF. Here the CDR3 DNA reads TGTGCCAGCAAGGCGATGGAGCCCCAGCATTTT.

V and J are TRBV7-3 and TRBJ2-5; TRBD1 aligns across 8 bases. Germline-derived CDR1 and CDR2 are SGHTA and FQGTGA. The CDR3 extends over 15 amino acids. After removal of 5 bases from V and 4 bases from J, the junction contained 9 bases not matched to a gene. As DNA, the CDR3 is TGTGCCAGCAGCAAGAACAGGGGGAAGACAGAGACCCAGTACTTC. It encodes CASSKNRGKTETQYF.

The chain has TRBV15 and TRBJ2-6; 10 bases fit TRBD1. This CDR3 has 16 amino acids. After removal of 6 bases from V and 0 bases from J, the junction contained 2 bases not matched to a gene. The germline V gene encodes CDR1 LNHNV and CDR2 YYDKDF (reference sequence). In nucleotides, the CDR3 is TGTGCCACCAGGACAGGGGGCAGCTCTGGGGCCAACGTCCTGACTTTC. It is translated as CATRTGGSSGANVLTF.

This rearrangement joins TRBV6-5 to TRBJ2-3; D perhaps matches TRBD1 (5 bases). The CDR3 is made up of 15 amino acids. Trimming took 6 bases from V and 0 from J, leaving 13 bases between them. Germline CDR1 and CDR2: MNHEY and SVGAGI. Written as DNA, the CDR3 is TGTGCCAGCAGGCTAGGGGTTAAAAGCACAGATACGCAGTATTTT. Translated: CASRLGVKSTDTQYF.

The chain uses TRBV6-1 and TRBJ1-5; D call uncertain. V was shortened by 1 base and J by 7 bases, with 11 bases between the two germline ends. The germline V gene encodes CDR1 MNHNS and CDR2 SASEGT. This CDR3 has 14 amino acids. Here the CDR3 reads CASSEGQTGQPQHF. The DNA for the CDR3 is TGTGCCAGCAGTGAAGGCCAGACGGGACAGCCCCAGCATTTT.

The chain uses TRBV28 and TRBJ2-1; perhaps TRBD1 as D (5 bases). The CDR3 sequence is 14 residues long. Germline V CDR1 and CDR2: MDHEN, SYDVKM. The V and J ends lost 7 bases and 0 bases respectively, with 10 bases between them. The CDR3 sequence: CASKVDSSYNEQFF. The CDR3 DNA reads as TGTGCCAGCAAAGTCGACAGCTCCTACAATGAGCAGTTCTTC.

CDR3: CAISLGQGTYEQYV. The CDR3 coding sequence is TGTGCCATCAGCCTCGGACAGGGTACCTACGAGCAGTACGTC. The rearrangement joins TRBV10-3 to TRBJ2-7; 8 bases fit TRBD1. The CDR3 has 14 amino acids. With 6 bases clipped from V and 2 bases from J, the junction kept 6 bases outside the gene matches. Germline lookup yields CDR1 ENHRY and CDR2 SYGVKD.

The CDR3 nucleotides read TGTGCCAGCAGCCCTACGCCGGACAGGGAAGAGACCCAGTACTTC. Protein: CASSPTPDREETQYF. The chain links TRBV25-1 to TRBJ2-5; 8 nucleotides match TRBD1. V lost 6 bases and J lost 3; bases outside the gene matches: 9. The CDR3 runs 15 residues. Germline CDR1 MGHDK, CDR2 SYGVNS.

The V and J genes are TRBV11-2 and TRBJ2-1; the D is unclear. CDR1 and CDR2 from the germline V gene are SGHAT and FQNNGV. This CDR3 has 11 amino acids. V lost 4 bases and J lost 4, with 2 bases in between. As DNA, the CDR3 is TGTGCCAGCAGCTATTACAATGAGCAGTTCTTC. Protein sequence: CASSYYNEQFF.

The rearrangement joins TRBV6-5 to TRBJ2-3; TRBD1 matches 8 bases. The CDR3 consists of 14 residues. Germline CDR1 is MNHEY and CDR2 is SVGAGI. V gave up 6 bases and J gave up 5 bases; unmatched junction bases: 7. Here the CDR3 reads CASSPGGAGDTQYF. DNA of the CDR3: TGTGCCAGCAGCCCAGGGGGCGCAGGAGATACGCAGTATTTT.

The chain combines TRBV9 with TRBJ2-7; D is perhaps TRBD2 (5 bases). Germline CDR1 SGDLS, CDR2 YYNGEE. The CDR3 contains 15 residues. The V gene lost 0 bases and the J gene lost 2 bases, with 12 bases spanning the gap. The CDR3 protein is CASSVATGIAYEQYF. The CDR3 nucleotides are TGTGCCAGCAGCGTAGCTACGGGGATCGCCTACGAGCAGTACTTC. Using reference TRBV9 and TRBJ2-7 for the parts outside the CDR3, the full variable domain is DSGVTQTPKHLITATGQRVTLRCSPRSGDLSVYWYQQSLDQGLQFLIQYYNGEERAKGNILERFSAQQFPDLHSELNLSSLELGDSALYFCASSVATGIAYEQYFGPGTRLTVT.